This TCR beta chain was documented in a study of blood T cell repertoires in COVID-19. Deletions cut 2 bases from V and 6 bases from J, with 16 bases between. This CDR3 spans 15 amino acids. Germline CDR1 reads SNHLY; CDR2 reads FYNNEI. Study processing details: It was from reference gene primer amplification that nucleated cell counts were estimated. TCRdb's copy holds only in-frame clones and misses some; the assay was immunoSEQ multiplex PCR. That table supplies the V and J calls and clone size; D and trimming were determined from the DNA. The sample includes 200,000 or so clones, about 87% of them seen just once.

This TCR was sampled from a man aged 25 to 45 with COVID-19, enrolled during active disease. The rearrangement uses TRBV2 and TRBJ1-2; D may be TRBD1 (6 bases). Sequenced input: peripheral blood. The CDR3 coding sequence is TGTGCCAGCAGTGAACAAGGGGGTGAGGGAGATGGCTACACCTTC. This sequence encodes CASSEQGGEGDGYTF.